The 9 T cell receptor beta chains below all came from one sample that was sequenced in a study of blood T cell repertoires in COVID-19. Assay used: immunoSEQ multiplex PCR; TCRdb lists only in-frame clones, some missing. The sample records roughly 160,000 clones, approximately 84% being singletons. Input material: peripheral blood. These receptors were taken from a woman older than 75 with COVID-19, enrolled during active disease.

The V call is TRBV5-1, the J call TRBJ2-3, with D perhaps matching TRBD2 (6 bases). Germline CDR1 is SGHRS and CDR2 is YFSETQ. This CDR3 contains 16 residues. Trimming removed 0 bases from V and 5 bases from J, with 16 bases in between. For the CDR3, the DNA is TGCGCCAGCAGCTTGGCCGTGGGCGGGACGGGAGATACGCAGTATTTT. Its protein product is CASSLAVGGTGDTQYF.

The chain couples TRBV29-1 to TRBJ2-7, with 10 nucleotides matching TRBD1. V was clipped by 6 bases and J by 1 base; unmatched bases: 3. CDR3 length: 13 residues. Per germline, CDR1 SQVTM and CDR2 ANQGSEA. The CDR3 loop is CSVRQGASYEQYF. In DNA, the CDR3 is TGCAGCGTGAGACAGGGGGCGTCCTACGAGCAGTACTTC.

The rearrangement uses TRBV6-5 and TRBJ2-7; 8 bases match TRBD1. Trimming took 7 bases from V and 2 from J; bases not matched to a gene: 4. Germline CDR1 reads MNHEY; CDR2 reads SVGAGI. This CDR3 is 13 amino acids long. CDR3: CASTSDRAYEQYF. CDR3 in DNA: TGTGCCAGCACTTCGGACAGGGCCTACGAGCAGTACTTC.

The V and J genes are TRBV29-1 and TRBJ1-2; maybe TRBD1 (5 bases). Trimming shortened V by 4 bases and J by 4 bases, and 10 bases separated the two germline ends. CDR3 size: 12 residues. Germline lookup yields CDR1 SQVTM and CDR2 ANQGSEA. The CDR3 bases are TGCAGCGTTGTCGGGCAGGGCTATGGCTACACCTTC. This encodes CSVVGQGYGYTF. Full variable domain (outside the CDR3, taken from reference TRBV29-1 and TRBJ1-2): SAVISQKPSRDICQRGTSLTIQCQVDSQVTMMFWYRQQPGQSLTLIATANQGSEATYESGFVIDKFPISRPNLTFSTLTVSNMSPEDSSIYLCSVVGQGYGYTFGSGTRLTVV.

This chain links TRBV27 with TRBJ1-6, with D perhaps TRBD1 (5 bases). This CDR3 spans 16 amino acids. V was trimmed by 6 bases and J by 3 bases, leaving 15 bases between them. Germline-derived CDR1 and CDR2 are MNHEY and SMNVEV (reference sequence). CDR3 nucleotides: TGTGCCAGCAGGCCATGGGGACTGAACTATAATTCACCCCTCCACTTT. Its translation: CASRPWGLNYNSPLHF.

This clone was found a few times. The chain has TRBV28 and TRBJ2-5; TRBD2 agrees at 7 bases. The CDR3 runs to 16 residues. The junction had 12 bases not matched to a gene; V was cut back by 4 bases and J by 4 bases. The germline V gene encodes CDR1 MDHEN and CDR2 SYDVKM. In DNA form, the CDR3 reads TGTGCCAGCAGTTCCCCGACCGTGGGGAGGGTAGAGACCCAGTACTTC. It is translated as CASSSPTVGRVETQYF.

V is TRBV28 and J is TRBJ2-7; tentatively, D is TRBD1 (5 bases). The V end was cut by 6 bases, the J end by 3 bases, with 18 bases between. The CDR3 has 15 amino acids. Germline V gives CDR1 MDHEN, CDR2 SYDVKM. The CDR3: CASSQNRGIHYEQYF. The CDR3 DNA reads TGTGCCAGCAGCCAGAATAGGGGCATACACTACGAGCAGTACTTC.

The chain uses TRBV2 and TRBJ2-5; D remains unclear. The CDR3 spans 12 residues. Germline V gene data show CDR1 as SNHLY and CDR2 as FYNNEI. V was trimmed by 6 bases and J by 2 bases, leaving 7 bases between them. The CDR3 spells CASSQEQETQYF. DNA for the CDR3: TGTGCCAGCAGCCAAGAGCAAGAGACCCAGTACTTC. Looking up the rest from reference TRBV2 and TRBJ2-5 gives the full variable domain: EPEVTQTPSHQVTQMGQEVILRCVPISNHLYFYWYRQILGQKVEFLVSFYNNEISEKSEIFDDQFSVERPDGSNFTLKIRSTKLEDSAMYFCASSQEQETQYFGPGTRLLVL.

This clone was found a few times. The chain combines TRBV6-2 or TRBV6-3 with TRBJ2-7, with D maybe TRBD2 (5 bases). Germline CDR1 MNHEY, CDR2 SVGEGT. The V and J ends lost 6 bases and 6 bases respectively, with 12 bases between them. CDR3 size: 12 residues. The CDR3 DNA reads TGTGCCAGCAGCTCGGTACGGGGCGAGCAGTACTTC. The encoded protein is CASSSVRGEQYF.